The T cell receptor (beta chain) described here comes from a study of blood T cell repertoires in COVID-19. The table came from immunoSEQ multiplex PCR; TCRdb's copy has only in-frame clones and leaves some out. This sample yields more than 100,000 clones, of which more than 75% are seen a single time; 3.5% to 4.5% belongs to the top ten. This clone was seen only a few times. Sequences were obtained from peripheral blood. This receptor was taken from a woman aged 60-75 years with acute or convalescent COVID-19.

CDR3 in amino acids: CASRRPPGTGGRGSTDTQYF. CDR3 in DNA: TGTGCCAGTAGAAGACCTCCCGGGACAGGGGGCAGAGGGAGCACAGATACGCAGTATTTT. The gene calls are TRBV19 and TRBJ2-3; 12 bases fit TRBD1. CDR3 length: 20 amino acids. Germline assignment: CDR1 LNHDA and CDR2 SQIVND (reference sequence). V lost 6 bases, J lost 0 bases, and 16 bases stayed unmatched. Combining the CDR3 with reference TRBV19 and TRBJ2-3 gives the whole variable domain DGGITQSPKYLFRKEGQNVTLSCEQNLNHDAMYWYRQDPGQGLRLIYYSQIVNDFQKGDIAEGYSVSREKKESFPLTVTSAQKNPTAFYLCASRRPPGTGGRGSTDTQYFGPGTRLTVL.